The present entry profiles one T cell receptor (beta chain) with its context. Per the authors' pipeline: Reference gene primer amplification gave estimated nucleated cell counts. Some clones are missing from TCRdb's copy, which holds only in-frame ones; the method was immunoSEQ multiplex PCR. Clone size and the V and J calls come from that table; the DNA yielded D and trimming. In the table there are 210,000 or so clones, approximately 84% of which are singletons. Germline V lookup: CDR1 LNHDA, CDR2 SQIVND (reference sequence). CDR3 length: 13 amino acids. V was shortened by 3 bases and J by 7 bases, with 10 bases between the two germline ends. The entry originates in a study of blood T cell repertoires in COVID-19. Study-level information: COVID-19 samples, acute and convalescent, were from the United States, Italy and Spain. Sample material is recorded as cDNA or gDNA derived from T cells, B-cell-depleted T cells, or PBMCs.

Material: peripheral blood. The receptor's source is a woman in her 70s with active or convalescent COVID-19. The chain recombines TRBV19 with TRBJ1-5, with D unresolved. CDR3 sequence (DNA): TGTGCCAGTAGTATCGTAACCCGGCAGCCCCAGCATTTT. Its translation: CASSIVTRQPQHF.